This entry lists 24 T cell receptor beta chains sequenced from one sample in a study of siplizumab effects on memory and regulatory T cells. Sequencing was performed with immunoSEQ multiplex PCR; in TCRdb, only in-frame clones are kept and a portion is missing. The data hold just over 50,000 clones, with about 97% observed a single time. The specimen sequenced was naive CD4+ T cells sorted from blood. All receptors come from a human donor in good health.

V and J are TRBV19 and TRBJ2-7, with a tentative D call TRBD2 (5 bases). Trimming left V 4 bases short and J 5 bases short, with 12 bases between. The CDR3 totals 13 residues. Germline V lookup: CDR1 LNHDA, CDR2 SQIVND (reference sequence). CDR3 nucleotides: TGTGCCAGTAGTAGTGTCCGAGGGAACGAGCAGTACTTC. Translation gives CASSSVRGNEQYF.

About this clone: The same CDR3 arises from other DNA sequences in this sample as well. Here the CDR3 reads CASSPRSNQPQHF. The CDR3 DNA is TGTGCCAGCTCACCACGGAGCAATCAGCCCCAGCATTTT. V gene TRBV18 combines with J gene TRBJ1-5, with D hard to call. Trimming removed 1 base from V and 1 base from J, with 2 bases in between. The CDR3 contains 13 residues. Germline V lookup: CDR1 KGHSH, CDR2 LQKENI.

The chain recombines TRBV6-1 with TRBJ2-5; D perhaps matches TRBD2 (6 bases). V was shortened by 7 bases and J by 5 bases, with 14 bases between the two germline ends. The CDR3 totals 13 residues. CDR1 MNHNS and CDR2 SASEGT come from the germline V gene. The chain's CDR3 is CASTNAGLETQYF. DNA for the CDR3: TGTGCCAGCACCAACGCGGGGCTCGAGACCCAGTACTTC.

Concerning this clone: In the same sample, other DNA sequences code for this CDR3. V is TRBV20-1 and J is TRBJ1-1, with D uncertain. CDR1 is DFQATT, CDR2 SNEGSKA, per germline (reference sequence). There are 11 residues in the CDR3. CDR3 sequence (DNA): TGCAGCCCTGGTGGAGGAACTGAAGCTTTCTTT. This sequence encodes CSPGGGTEAFF.

CDR3 DNA: TGCAGCGTCGACAGGGGAAACACCGGGGAGCTGTTTTTT. Its protein is CSVDRGNTGELFF. The chain has TRBV29-1 and TRBJ2-2; 8 nucleotides match TRBD1. The junction had 2 bases not matched to a gene; V was cut back by 6 bases and J by 2 bases. Germline V lookup: CDR1 SQVTM, CDR2 ANQGSEA. The length of the CDR3 is 13 residues.

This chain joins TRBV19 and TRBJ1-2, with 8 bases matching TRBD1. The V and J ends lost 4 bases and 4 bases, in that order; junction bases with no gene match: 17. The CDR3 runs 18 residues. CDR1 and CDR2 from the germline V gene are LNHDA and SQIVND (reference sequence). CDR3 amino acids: CASSTSSGGNRMGYGYTF. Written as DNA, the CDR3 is TGTGCCAGTAGTACATCCTCAGGGGGCAACCGCATGGGCTATGGCTACACCTTC.

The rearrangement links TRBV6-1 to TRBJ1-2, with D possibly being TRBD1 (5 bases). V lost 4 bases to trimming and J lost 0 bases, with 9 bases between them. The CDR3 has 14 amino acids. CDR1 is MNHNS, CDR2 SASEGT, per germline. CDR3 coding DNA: TGTGCCAGCAGTGCAGGGCCCTCTAACTATGGCTACACCTTC. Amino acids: CASSAGPSNYGYTF.

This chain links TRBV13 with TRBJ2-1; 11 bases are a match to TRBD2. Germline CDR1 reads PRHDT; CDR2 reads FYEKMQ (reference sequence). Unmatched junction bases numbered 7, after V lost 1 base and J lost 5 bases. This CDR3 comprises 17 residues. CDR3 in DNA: TGTGCCAGCAGCTTAGCGCTACTAGCGGGAGAGGACAATGAGCAGTTCTTC. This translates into CASSLALLAGEDNEQFF.

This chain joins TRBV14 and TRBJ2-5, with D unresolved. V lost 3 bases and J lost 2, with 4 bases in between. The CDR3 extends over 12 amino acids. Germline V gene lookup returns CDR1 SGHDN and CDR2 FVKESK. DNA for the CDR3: TGTGCCAGCAGCCATTCACAAGAGACCCAGTACTTC. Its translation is CASSHSQETQYF.

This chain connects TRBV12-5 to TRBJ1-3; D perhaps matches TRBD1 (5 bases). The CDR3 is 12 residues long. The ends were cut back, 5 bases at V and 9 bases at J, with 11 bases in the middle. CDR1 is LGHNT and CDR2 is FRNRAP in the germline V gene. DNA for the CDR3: TGTGCTAGTGGTCTGCAGGGAGCCACCATATATTTT. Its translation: CASGLQGATIYF.

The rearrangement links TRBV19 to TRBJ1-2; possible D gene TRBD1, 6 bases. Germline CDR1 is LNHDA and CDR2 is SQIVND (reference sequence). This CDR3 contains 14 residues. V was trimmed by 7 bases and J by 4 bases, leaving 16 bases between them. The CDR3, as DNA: TGTGCCAGTATAGGGGGACGCAACGGCTATGGCTACACCTTC. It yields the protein CASIGGRNGYGYTF. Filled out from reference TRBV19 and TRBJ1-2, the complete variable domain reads DGGITQSPKYLFRKEGQNVTLSCEQNLNHDAMYWYRQDPGQGLRLIYYSQIVNDFQKGDIAEGYSVSREKKESFPLTVTSAQKNPTAFYLCASIGGRNGYGYTFGSGTRLTVV.

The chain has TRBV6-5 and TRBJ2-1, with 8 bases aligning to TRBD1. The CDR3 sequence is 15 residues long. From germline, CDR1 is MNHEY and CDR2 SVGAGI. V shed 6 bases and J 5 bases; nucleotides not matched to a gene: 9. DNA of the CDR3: TGTGCCAGCAGAGTAGACAGGGGAAGCAACAATGAGCAGTTCTTC. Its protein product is CASRVDRGSNNEQFF.

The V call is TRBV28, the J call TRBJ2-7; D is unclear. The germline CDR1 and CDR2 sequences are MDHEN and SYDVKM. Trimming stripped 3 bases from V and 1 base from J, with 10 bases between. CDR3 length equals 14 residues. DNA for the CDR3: TGTGCCAGCAGTTTCCTTCCTCTTTCCTACGAGCAGTACTTC. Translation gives CASSFLPLSYEQYF. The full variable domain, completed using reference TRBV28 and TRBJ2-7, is DVKVTQSSRYLVKRTGEKVFLECVQDMDHENMFWYRQDPGLGLRLIYFSYDVKMKEKGDIPEGYSVSREKKERFSLILESASTNQTSMYLCASSFLPLSYEQYFGPGTRLTVT.

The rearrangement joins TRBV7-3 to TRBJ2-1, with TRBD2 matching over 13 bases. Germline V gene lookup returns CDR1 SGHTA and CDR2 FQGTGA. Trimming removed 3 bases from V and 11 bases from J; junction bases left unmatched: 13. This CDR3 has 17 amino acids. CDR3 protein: CASSFLPGLAGEIKQFF. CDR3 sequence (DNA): TGTGCCAGCAGCTTCCTGCCTGGACTAGCGGGAGAAATCAAGCAGTTCTTC.

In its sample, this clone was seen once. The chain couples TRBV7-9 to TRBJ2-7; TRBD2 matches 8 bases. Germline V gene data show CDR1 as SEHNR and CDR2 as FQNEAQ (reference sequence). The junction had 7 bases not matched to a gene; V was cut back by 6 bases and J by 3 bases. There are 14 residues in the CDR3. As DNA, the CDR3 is TGTGCCAGCAGATTAACCGGGACTAGCTACGAGCAGTACTTC. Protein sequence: CASRLTGTSYEQYF.

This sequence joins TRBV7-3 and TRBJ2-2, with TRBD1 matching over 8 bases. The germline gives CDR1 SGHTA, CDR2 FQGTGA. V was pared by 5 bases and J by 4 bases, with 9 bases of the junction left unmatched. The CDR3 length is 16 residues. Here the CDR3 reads CASSNQGALGTGELFF. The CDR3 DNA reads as TGTGCCAGCAGCAACCAGGGGGCTCTTGGCACCGGGGAGCTGTTTTTT.

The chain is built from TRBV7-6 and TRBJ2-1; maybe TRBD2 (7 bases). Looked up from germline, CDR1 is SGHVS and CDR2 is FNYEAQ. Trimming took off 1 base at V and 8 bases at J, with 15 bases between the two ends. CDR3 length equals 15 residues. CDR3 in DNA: TGTGCCAGCAGCTTAGGGGGGGGCAGGGTGGATGAGCAGTTCTTC. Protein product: CASSLGGGRVDEQFF. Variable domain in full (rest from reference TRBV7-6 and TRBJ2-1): GAGVSQSPRYKVTKRGQDVALRCDPISGHVSLYWYRQALGQGPEFLTYFNYEAQQDKSGLPNDRFSAERPEGSISTLTIQRTEQRDSAMYRCASSLGGGRVDEQFFGPGTRLTVL.

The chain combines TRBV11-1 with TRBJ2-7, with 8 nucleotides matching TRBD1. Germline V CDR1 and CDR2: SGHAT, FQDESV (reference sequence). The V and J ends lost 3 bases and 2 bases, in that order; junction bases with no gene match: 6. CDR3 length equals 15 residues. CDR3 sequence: CASSFDRGLTYEQYF. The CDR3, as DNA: TGTGCCAGCAGCTTCGACAGGGGATTGACCTACGAGCAGTACTTC.

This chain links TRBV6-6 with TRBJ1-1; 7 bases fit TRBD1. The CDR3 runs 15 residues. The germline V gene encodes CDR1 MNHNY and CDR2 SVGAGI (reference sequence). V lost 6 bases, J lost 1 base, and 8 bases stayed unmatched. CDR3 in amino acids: CASRLTGTENTEAFF. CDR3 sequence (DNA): TGTGCCAGCAGACTCACCGGGACAGAGAACACTGAAGCTTTCTTT.

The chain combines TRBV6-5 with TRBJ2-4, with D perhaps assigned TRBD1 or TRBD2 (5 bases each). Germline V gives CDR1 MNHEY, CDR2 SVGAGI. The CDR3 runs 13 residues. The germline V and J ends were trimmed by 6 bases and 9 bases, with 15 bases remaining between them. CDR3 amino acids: CASRWRGVGIQYF. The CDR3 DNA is TGTGCCAGCAGGTGGAGAGGGGTGGGCATTCAGTACTTC.

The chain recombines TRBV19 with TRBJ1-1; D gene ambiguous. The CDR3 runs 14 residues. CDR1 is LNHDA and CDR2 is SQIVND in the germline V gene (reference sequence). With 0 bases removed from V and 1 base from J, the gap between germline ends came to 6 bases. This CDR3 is CASSIDGRNTEAFF. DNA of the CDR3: TGTGCCAGTAGTATAGATGGAAGGAACACTGAAGCTTTCTTT.

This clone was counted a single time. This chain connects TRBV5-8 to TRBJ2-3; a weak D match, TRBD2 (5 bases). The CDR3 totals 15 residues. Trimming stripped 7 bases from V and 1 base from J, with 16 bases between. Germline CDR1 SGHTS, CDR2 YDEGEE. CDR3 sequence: CASPSVGVGTDTQYF. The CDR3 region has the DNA TGTGCCAGCCCTTCGGTGGGAGTAGGCACAGATACGCAGTATTTT.

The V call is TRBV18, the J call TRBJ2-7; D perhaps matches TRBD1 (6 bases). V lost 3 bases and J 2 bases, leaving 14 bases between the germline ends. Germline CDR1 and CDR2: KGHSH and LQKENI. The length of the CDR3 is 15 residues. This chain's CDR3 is CASSPLRGTTYEQYF. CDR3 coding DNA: TGTGCCAGCTCACCTTTGAGGGGGACCACCTACGAGCAGTACTTC.

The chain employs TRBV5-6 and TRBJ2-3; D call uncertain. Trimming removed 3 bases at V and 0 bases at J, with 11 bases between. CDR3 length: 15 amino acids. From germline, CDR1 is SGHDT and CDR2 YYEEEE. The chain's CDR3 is CASSSFTLSTDTQYF. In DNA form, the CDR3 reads TGTGCCAGCAGCTCCTTCACCCTGAGCACAGATACGCAGTATTTT.